This T cell receptor (beta chain) was obtained from a study of blood T cell repertoires in COVID-19. About the research overall: COVID-19 samples, acute and convalescent, were from the United States, Italy and Spain. Sources were T cells, B-cell-depleted T cells, or PBMCs; the material itself was cDNA or gDNA.

Trimming cost V 7 bases and J 0 bases; bases outside gene matches: 16. The CDR3 runs to 19 residues. Study processing details: Reference gene primers were amplified, and this amplification served to estimate nucleated cell counts. Libraries were prepared by immunoSEQ multiplex PCR; TCRdb keeps only in-frame clonotypes and omits some of them. Clone size and the V and J calls come from that table; the DNA yielded D and trimming. Altogether fewer than 40,000 clones are present, approximately 91% being singletons, with the ten largest covering more than 20%. V usage is TRBV23-1 and J usage is TRBJ1-3; 9 nucleotides align to TRBD1. TRBV23-1 falls under the ORF class, with uncertain function. The material sequenced was peripheral blood. This clonotype was obtained from a woman of 80 years or more with active or convalescent COVID-19. CDR3 nucleotide sequence: TGCGCCAGCATTACAGAACCTCTTGGACAGGGGTCCTCTGGAAACACCATATATTTT. Encoded protein: CASITEPLGQGSSGNTIYF.